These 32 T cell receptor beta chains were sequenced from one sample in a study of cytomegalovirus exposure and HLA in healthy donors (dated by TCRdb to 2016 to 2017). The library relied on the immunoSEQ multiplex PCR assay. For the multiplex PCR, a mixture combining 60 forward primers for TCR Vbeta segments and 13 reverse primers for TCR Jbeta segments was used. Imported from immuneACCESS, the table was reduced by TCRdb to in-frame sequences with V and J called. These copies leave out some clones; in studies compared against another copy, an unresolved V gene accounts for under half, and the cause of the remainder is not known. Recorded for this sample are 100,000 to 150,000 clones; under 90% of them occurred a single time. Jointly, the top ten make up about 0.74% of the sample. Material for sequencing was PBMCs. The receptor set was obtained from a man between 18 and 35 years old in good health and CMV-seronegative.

This chain's CDR3 is CASSYGAGPGEQFF. The CDR3 nucleotides are TGTGCCAGCAGTTACGGGGCAGGACCAGGTGAGCAGTTCTTC. The chain links TRBV6-5 to TRBJ2-1, with a possible D match to TRBD1 (5 bases). The V end lost 2 bases, the J end lost 9 bases, and 14 bases lay between the germline ends. Germline CDR1 and CDR2: MNHEY and SVGAGI. The CDR3 consists of 14 residues.

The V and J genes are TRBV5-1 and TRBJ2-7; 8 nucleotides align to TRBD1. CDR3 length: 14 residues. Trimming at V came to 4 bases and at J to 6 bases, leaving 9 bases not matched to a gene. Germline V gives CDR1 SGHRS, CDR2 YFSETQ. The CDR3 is CASSATGTGFEQYF. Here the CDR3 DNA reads TGCGCCAGCAGCGCAACCGGGACAGGCTTCGAGCAGTACTTC.

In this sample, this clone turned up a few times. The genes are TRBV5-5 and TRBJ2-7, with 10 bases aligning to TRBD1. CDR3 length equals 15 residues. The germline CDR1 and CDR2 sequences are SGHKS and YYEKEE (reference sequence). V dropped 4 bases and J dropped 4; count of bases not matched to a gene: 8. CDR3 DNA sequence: TGTGCCAGCAGCACCCGGGACAGGGGAGGATACGAGCAGTACTTC. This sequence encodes CASSTRDRGGYEQYF.

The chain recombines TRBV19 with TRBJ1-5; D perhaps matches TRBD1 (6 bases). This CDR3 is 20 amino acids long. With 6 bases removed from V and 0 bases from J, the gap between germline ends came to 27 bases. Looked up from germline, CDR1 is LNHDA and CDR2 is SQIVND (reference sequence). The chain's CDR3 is CASRGPLRDTITFSNQPQHF. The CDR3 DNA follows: TGTGCCAGTAGGGGCCCCCTACGGGACACGATCACCTTTAGCAATCAGCCCCAGCATTTT.

The CDR3, as DNA: TGTGCCAGCAGCTCCCAGGGGTTCAGCAATCAGCCCCAGCATTTT. Its protein is CASSSQGFSNQPQHF. The chain combines TRBV11-2 with TRBJ1-5, with D perhaps matching TRBD1 (6 bases). CDR3 length: 15 amino acids. The germline V gene has CDR1 SGHAT and CDR2 FQNNGV. The V end lost 4 bases, the J end lost 1 base, and 11 bases lay between the germline ends.

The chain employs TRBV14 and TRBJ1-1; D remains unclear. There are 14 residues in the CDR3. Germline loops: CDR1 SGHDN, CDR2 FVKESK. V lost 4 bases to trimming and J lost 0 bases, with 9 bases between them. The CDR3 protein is CASSRRVMNTEAFF. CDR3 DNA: TGTGCCAGCAGCCGACGGGTAATGAACACTGAAGCTTTCTTT.

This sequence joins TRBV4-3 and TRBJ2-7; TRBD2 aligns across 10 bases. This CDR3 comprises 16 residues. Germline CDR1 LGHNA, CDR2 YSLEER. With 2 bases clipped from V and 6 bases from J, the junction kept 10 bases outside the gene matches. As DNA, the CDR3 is TGCGCCAGCAGCCAATTATCTAGCGGGGGCCTCTCCGAGCAGTACTTC. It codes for CASSQLSSGGLSEQYF.

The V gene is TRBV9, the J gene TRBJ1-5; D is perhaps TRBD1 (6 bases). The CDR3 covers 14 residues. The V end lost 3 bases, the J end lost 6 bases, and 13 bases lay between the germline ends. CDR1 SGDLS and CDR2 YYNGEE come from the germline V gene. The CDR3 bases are TGTGCCAGCAGCGCAACGACAGGTCGTCAGCCCCAGCATTTT. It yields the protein CASSATTGRQPQHF.

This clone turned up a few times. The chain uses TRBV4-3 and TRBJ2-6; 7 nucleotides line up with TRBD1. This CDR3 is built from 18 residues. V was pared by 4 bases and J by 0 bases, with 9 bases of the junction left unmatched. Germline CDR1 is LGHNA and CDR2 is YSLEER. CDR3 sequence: CASSPSQTGYSGANVLTF. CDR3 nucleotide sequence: TGCGCCAGCAGCCCAAGTCAGACAGGGTACTCTGGGGCCAACGTCCTGACTTTC.

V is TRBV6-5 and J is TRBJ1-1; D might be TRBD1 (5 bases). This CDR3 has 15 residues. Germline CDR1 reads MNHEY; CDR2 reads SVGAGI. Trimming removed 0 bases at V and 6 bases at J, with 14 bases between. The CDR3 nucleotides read TGTGCCAGCAGTTACTCCGGCCAGGGTAAGGCTGAAGCTTTCTTT. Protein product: CASSYSGQGKAEAFF.

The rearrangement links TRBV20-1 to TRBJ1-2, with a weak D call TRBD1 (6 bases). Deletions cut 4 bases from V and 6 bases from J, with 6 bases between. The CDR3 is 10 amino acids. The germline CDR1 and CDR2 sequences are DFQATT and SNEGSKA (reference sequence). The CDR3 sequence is CSANRDGYTF. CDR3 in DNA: TGCAGTGCTAACAGGGATGGCTACACCTTC.

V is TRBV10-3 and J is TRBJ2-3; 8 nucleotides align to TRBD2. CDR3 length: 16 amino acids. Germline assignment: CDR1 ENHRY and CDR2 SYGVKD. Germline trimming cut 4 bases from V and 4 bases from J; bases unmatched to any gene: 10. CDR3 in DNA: TGTGCCATCAGTGTTACTAGCGGTGGGGGTCCAGATACGCAGTATTTT. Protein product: CAISVTSGGGPDTQYF.

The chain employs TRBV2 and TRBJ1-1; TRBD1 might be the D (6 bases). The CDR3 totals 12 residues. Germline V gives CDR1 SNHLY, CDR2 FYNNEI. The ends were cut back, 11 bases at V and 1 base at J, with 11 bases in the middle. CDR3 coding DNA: TGTGCCCGGTTCAGGGGGAACACTGAAGCTTTCTTT. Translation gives CARFRGNTEAFF.

CDR3 amino acids: CASSFAGSTNYGYTF. DNA for the CDR3: TGTGCCAGCAGCTTCGCAGGGTCAACTAACTATGGCTACACCTTC. This chain uses TRBV7-2 with TRBJ1-2; D perhaps matches TRBD1 (5 bases). V gave up 3 bases and J gave up 0 bases, with 11 bases separating them. The V gene's germline CDR1 is SGHTA and CDR2 FQGNSA. The CDR3 is made up of 15 amino acids. Full variable domain (rest looked up from reference TRBV7-2 and TRBJ1-2): GAGVSQSPSNKVTEKGKDVELRCDPISGHTALYWYRQSLGQGLEFLIYFQGNSAPDKSGLPSDRFSAERTGGSVSTLTIQRTQQEDSAVYLCASSFAGSTNYGYTFGSGTRLTVV.

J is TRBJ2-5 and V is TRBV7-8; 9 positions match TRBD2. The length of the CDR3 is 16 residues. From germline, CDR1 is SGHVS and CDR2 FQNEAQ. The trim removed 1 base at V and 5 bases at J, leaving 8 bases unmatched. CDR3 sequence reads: CASSLVAGAPGETQYF. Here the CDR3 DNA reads TGTGCCAGCAGCTTAGTAGCGGGGGCTCCGGGGGAGACCCAGTACTTC.

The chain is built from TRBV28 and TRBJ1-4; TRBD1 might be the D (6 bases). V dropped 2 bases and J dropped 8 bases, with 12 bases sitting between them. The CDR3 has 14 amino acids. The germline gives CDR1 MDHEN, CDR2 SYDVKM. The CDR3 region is CASSLGGGNEKLFF. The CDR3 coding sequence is TGTGCCAGCAGTTTAGGGGGGGGCAACGAAAAACTGTTTTTT.

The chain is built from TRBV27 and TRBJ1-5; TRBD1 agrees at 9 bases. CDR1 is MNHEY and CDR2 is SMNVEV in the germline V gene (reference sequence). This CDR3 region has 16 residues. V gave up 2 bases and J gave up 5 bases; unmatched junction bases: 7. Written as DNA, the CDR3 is TGTGCCAGCAGTTTACACGGGACAGGGTGGGATCAGCCCCAGCATTTT. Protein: CASSLHGTGWDQPQHF.

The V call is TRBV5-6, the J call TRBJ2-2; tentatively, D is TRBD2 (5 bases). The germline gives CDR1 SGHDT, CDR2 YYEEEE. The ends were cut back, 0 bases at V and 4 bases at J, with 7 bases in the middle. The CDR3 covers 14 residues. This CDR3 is CASSLGGSTGELFF. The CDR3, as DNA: TGTGCCAGCAGCTTGGGCGGGTCCACCGGGGAGCTGTTTTTT. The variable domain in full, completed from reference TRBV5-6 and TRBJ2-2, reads DAGVTQSPTHLIKTRGQQVTLRCSPKSGHDTVSWYQQALGQGPQFIFQYYEEEERQRGNFPDRFSGHQFPNYSSELNVNALLLGDSALYLCASSLGGSTGELFFGEGSRLTVL.

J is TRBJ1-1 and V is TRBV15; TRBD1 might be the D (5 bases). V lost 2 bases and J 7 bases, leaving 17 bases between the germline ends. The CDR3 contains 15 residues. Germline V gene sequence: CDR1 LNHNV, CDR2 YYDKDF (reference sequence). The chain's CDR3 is CATSRPGMGGGEAFF. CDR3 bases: TGTGCCACCAGCAGACCGGGCATGGGCGGGGGTGAAGCTTTCTTT.

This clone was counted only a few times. CDR3 bases: TGTGCCAGCAGCTCCCGGGACAGGGGAGGAACGCAGCCCCAGCATTTT. As protein: CASSSRDRGGTQPQHF. The chain carries TRBV7-8 and TRBJ1-5, with 10 bases lining up with TRBD1. J lost 7 bases, V lost 4 bases, and 10 bases had no gene match. Germline-derived CDR1 and CDR2 are SGHVS and FQNEAQ. This CDR3 spans 16 amino acids.

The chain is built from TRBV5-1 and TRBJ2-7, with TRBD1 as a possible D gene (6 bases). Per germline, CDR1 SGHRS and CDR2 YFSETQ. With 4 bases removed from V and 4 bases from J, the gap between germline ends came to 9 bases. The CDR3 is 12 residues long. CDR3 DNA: TGCGCCAGCAGCACCGGACAGTACGAGCAGTACTTC. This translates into CASSTGQYEQYF.

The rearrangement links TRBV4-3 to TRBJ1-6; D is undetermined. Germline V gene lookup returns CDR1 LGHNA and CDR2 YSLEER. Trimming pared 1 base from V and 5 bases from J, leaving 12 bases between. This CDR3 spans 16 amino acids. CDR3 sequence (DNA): TGCGCCAGCAGCCAAGTTTCCAGCAGGAATAATTCACCCCTCCACTTT. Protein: CASSQVSSRNNSPLHF.

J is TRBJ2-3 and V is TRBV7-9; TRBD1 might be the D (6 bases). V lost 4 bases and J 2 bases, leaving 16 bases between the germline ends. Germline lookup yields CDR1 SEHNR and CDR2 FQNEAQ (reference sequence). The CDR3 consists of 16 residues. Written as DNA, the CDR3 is TGTGCCAGCAGCTCCTTCAGGGGCCCACCCACAGATACGCAGTATTTT. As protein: CASSSFRGPPTDTQYF.

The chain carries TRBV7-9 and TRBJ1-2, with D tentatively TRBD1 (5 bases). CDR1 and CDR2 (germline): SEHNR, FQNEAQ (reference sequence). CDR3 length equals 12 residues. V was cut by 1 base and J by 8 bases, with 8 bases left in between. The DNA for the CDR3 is TGTGCCAGCAGCTTAGGGGGGGACGGCTACACCTTC. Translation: CASSLGGDGYTF.

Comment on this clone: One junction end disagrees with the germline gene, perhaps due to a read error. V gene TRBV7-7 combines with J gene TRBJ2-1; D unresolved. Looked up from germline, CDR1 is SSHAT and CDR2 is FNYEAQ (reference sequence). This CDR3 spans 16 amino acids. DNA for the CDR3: TGTGCTAGCAGCTTAGGTTCTCATAGCTCCTACAATGAGCAGTTCTTC. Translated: CASSLGSHSSYNEQFF.

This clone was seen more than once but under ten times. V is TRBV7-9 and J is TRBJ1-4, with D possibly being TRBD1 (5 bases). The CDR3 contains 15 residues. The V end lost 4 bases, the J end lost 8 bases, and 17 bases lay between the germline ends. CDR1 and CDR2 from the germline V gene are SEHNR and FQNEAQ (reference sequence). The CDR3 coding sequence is TGTGCCAGCAGCTCGGGACTTCTTAAAGAGGAAAAACTGTTTTTT. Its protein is CASSSGLLKEEKLFF. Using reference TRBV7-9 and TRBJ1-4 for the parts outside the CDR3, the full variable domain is DTGVSQNPRHKITKRGQNVTFRCDPISEHNRLYWYRQTLGQGPEFLTYFQNEAQLEKSRLLSDRFSAERPKGSFSTLEIQRTEQGDSAMYLCASSSGLLKEEKLFFGSGTQLSVL.

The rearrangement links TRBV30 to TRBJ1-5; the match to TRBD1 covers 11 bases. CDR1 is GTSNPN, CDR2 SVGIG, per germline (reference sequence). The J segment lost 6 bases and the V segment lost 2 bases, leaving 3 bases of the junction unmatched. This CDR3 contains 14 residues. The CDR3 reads CAWSSGQGGQPQHF. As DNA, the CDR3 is TGTGCCTGGAGTTCGGGACAGGGGGGTCAGCCCCAGCATTTT.

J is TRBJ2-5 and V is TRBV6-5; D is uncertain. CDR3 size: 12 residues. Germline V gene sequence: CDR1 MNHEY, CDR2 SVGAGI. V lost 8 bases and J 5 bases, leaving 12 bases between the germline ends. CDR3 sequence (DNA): TGTGCCAGCTGTAATAGTTTTGAGACCCAGTACTTC. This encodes CASCNSFETQYF.

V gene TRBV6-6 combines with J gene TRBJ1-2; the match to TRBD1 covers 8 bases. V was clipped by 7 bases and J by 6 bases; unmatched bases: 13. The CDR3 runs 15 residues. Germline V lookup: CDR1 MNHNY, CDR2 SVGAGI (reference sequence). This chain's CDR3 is CASTRQGTPSDGYTF. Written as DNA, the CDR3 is TGTGCCAGCACTAGACAGGGGACCCCTTCCGATGGCTACACCTTC.

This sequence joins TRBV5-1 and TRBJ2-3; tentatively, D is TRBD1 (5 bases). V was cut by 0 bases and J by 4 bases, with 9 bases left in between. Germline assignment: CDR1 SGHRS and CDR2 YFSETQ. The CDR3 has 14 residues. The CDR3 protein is CASSLGQGSDTQYF. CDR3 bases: TGCGCCAGCAGCTTGGGGCAGGGCTCAGATACGCAGTATTTT.

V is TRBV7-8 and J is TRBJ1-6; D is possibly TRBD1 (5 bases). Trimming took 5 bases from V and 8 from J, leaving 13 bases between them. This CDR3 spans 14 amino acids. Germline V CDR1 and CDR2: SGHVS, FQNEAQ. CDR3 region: CASSPGVQYSPLHF. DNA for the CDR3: TGTGCCAGCAGCCCGGGGGTCCAATATTCACCCCTCCACTTT.

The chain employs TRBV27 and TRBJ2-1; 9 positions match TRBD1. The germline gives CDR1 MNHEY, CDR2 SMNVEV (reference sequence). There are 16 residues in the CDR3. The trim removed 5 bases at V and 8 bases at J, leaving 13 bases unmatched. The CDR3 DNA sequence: TGTGCCAGCAGTAGAGTCGGGGGACAGGGTCTGCATGAGCAGTTCTTC. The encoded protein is CASSRVGGQGLHEQFF.